The 24 T cell receptor beta chains presented below share a single source sample, sequenced in a study of cytomegalovirus exposure and HLA in healthy donors. Primers included in the PCR were 60 Vbeta and 13 Jbeta primers. Generated by immunoSEQ multiplex PCR, the TCRdb table keeps only in-frame clones and is missing some. The repertoire consists of 150,000 to 200,000 clones, with around four fifths occurring once and the leading ten covering about 1.1%. The specimen sequenced was PBMCs. The receptors here all came from a woman aged 40-49 years in good health and CMV-seronegative.

The V and J genes are TRBV30 and TRBJ2-2, with a tentative D call TRBD1 (5 bases). The V and J ends lost 2 bases and 0 bases respectively, with 13 bases between them. Germline V gene sequence: CDR1 GTSNPN, CDR2 SVGIG (reference sequence). The CDR3 contains 16 residues. CDR3: CAWSIRALANTGELFF. In DNA form, the CDR3 reads TGTGCCTGGAGTATCAGGGCCCTAGCGAACACCGGGGAGCTGTTTTTT.

This clone appeared once. This chain connects TRBV14 to TRBJ2-7; D call uncertain. V was pared by 1 base and J by 9 bases, with 7 bases between. Germline CDR1 is SGHDN and CDR2 is FVKESK. This CDR3 has 11 residues. CDR3 in amino acids: CASSQVARQYV. The DNA for the CDR3 is TGTGCCAGCAGCCAAGTGGCGCGGCAGTACGTC.

V is TRBV11-2 and J is TRBJ2-7; TRBD2 agrees at 13 bases. V lost 4 bases to trimming and J lost 1 base; unmatched junction nucleotides: 10. The CDR3 runs to 18 residues. Germline V gene lookup returns CDR1 SGHAT and CDR2 FQNNGV. The CDR3 protein is CASSSRRTSGSTSYEQYF. The CDR3 DNA follows: TGTGCCAGCAGCTCCAGACGGACTAGCGGGAGTACTTCCTACGAGCAGTACTTC.

The chain combines TRBV11-3 with TRBJ2-6; no firm D call. V lost 5 bases and J 0 bases, leaving 11 bases between the germline ends. Germline values: CDR1 SGHNT, CDR2 YENEEA. The CDR3 is 16 residues long. The CDR3 sequence: CASSPGSGSGANVLTF. CDR3 bases: TGTGCCAGCAGCCCTGGGTCAGGCTCTGGGGCCAACGTCCTGACTTTC.

V and J are TRBV5-4 and TRBJ2-6; 7 bases map to TRBD1. V lost 2 bases and J lost 5; bases outside the gene matches: 10. The CDR3 covers 17 residues. CDR1 SGHNT and CDR2 YYREEE come from the germline V gene (reference sequence). CDR3 in amino acids: CASSFAGTAARANVLTF. The CDR3 nucleotides are TGTGCCAGCAGCTTCGCCGGGACAGCGGCTCGGGCCAACGTCCTGACTTTC. The full variable domain, in which reference TRBV5-4 and TRBJ2-6 provide the parts outside the CDR3, is ETGVTQSPTHLIKTRGQQVTLRCSSQSGHNTVSWYQQALGQGPQFIFQYYREEENGRGNFPPRFSGLQFPNYSSELNVNALELDDSALYLCASSFAGTAARANVLTFGAGSRLTVL.

The chain joins TRBV6-5 to TRBJ2-7; possibly TRBD1 for D (6 bases). V gave up 2 bases and J gave up 3 bases, with 8 bases separating them. The CDR3 runs to 13 residues. Germline CDR1 reads MNHEY; CDR2 reads SVGAGI. DNA of the CDR3: TGTGCCAGCAGTTACCAGGGGATCTACGAGCAGTACTTC. This gives the protein CASSYQGIYEQYF.

In this sample, this clone turned up a few times. One junction end does not reproduce the germline sequence, and a read error may be involved. The chain carries TRBV7-9 and TRBJ1-1; D is possibly TRBD1 (6 bases). Per germline, CDR1 SEHNR and CDR2 FQNEAQ (reference sequence). This CDR3 comprises 17 residues. This CDR3 is CSSSSEYRVRMNTEAFF. CDR3 bases: TGTTCCAGCAGCTCGGAGTACAGGGTCCGCATGAACACTGAAGCTTTCTTT. Full variable domain (remainder filled in from reference TRBV7-9 and TRBJ1-1): DTGVSQNPRHKITKRGQNVTFRCDPISEHNRLYWYRQTLGQGPEFLTYFQNEAQLEKSRLLSDRFSAERPKGSFSTLEIQRTEQGDSAMYLCSSSSEYRVRMNTEAFFGQGTRLTVV.

The sample holds one count of this clone. The V call is TRBV5-8, the J call TRBJ1-5; D call uncertain. The ends were cut back, 1 base at V and 3 bases at J, with 5 bases in the middle. CDR1 is SGHTS, CDR2 YDEGEE, per germline. The CDR3 has 13 amino acids. In nucleotides, the CDR3 is TGTGCCAGCAGCTTGTCAGTCAATCAGCCCCAGCATTTT. It yields the protein CASSLSVNQPQHF.

This sequence joins TRBV27 and TRBJ2-6; perhaps TRBD2 as D (6 bases). Between the trimmed V and J ends, which lost 3 bases and 1 base, there was a span of 13 bases. CDR3 length equals 17 residues. From germline, CDR1 is MNHEY and CDR2 SMNVEV (reference sequence). The CDR3 protein is CASSFYSGPSGANVLTF. The CDR3 region has the DNA TGTGCCAGCAGTTTTTATAGCGGCCCTTCTGGGGCCAACGTCCTGACTTTC.

The chain is built from TRBV7-2 and TRBJ2-3; D uncertain. Germline CDR1 SGHTA, CDR2 FQGNSA. The CDR3 has 13 residues. Trimming cost V 1 base and J 3 bases, with 5 bases left between them. CDR3 protein: CASSLVRTDTQYF. Written as DNA, the CDR3 is TGTGCCAGCAGCTTAGTTCGGACAGATACGCAGTATTTT. The variable domain in full, completed from reference TRBV7-2 and TRBJ2-3, reads GAGVSQSPSNKVTEKGKDVELRCDPISGHTALYWYRQSLGQGLEFLIYFQGNSAPDKSGLPSDRFSAERTGGSVSTLTIQRTQQEDSAVYLCASSLVRTDTQYFGPGTRLTVL.

The rearrangement uses TRBV7-2 and TRBJ2-2, with unresolved D. The CDR3 contains 15 residues. Looked up from germline, CDR1 is SGHTA and CDR2 is FQGNSA. The germline V and J ends were trimmed by 4 bases and 1 base, with 10 bases remaining between them. Written as DNA, the CDR3 is TGTGCCAGCAGCTCATCGGTCCTGAACACCGGGGAGCTGTTTTTT. Translated, it gives CASSSSVLNTGELFF.

This chain uses TRBV7-3 with TRBJ2-3; 8 bases match TRBD1. With V trimmed by 5 bases and J by 3 bases, 7 bases remained unmatched. There are 15 residues in the CDR3. Germline CDR1 reads SGHTA; CDR2 reads FQGTGA. This CDR3 reads CASSLRDRSTDTQYF. CDR3 DNA: TGTGCCAGCAGCCTCCGGGACAGGTCGACAGATACGCAGTATTTT.

This clone was detected only a few times. The chain has TRBV27 and TRBJ1-4; TRBD1 is a possible D gene (6 bases). This CDR3 has 16 amino acids. The V end was cut by 5 bases, the J end by 4 bases, with 17 bases between. CDR1 and CDR2 from the germline V gene are MNHEY and SMNVEV (reference sequence). CDR3 DNA: TGTGCCAGCAGTCCTGCGGGGGGCCTAAGTAATGAAAAACTGTTTTTT. Translating it yields CASSPAGGLSNEKLFF.

CDR3 bases: TGTGCCAGCAGCCCTTGGACAGGGGCGAACACTGAAGCTTTCTTT. Its translation: CASSPWTGANTEAFF. The chain employs TRBV7-2 and TRBJ1-1, with 9 bases lining up with TRBD1. Germline lookup yields CDR1 SGHTA and CDR2 FQGNSA. V shed 5 bases and J 1 base; nucleotides not matched to a gene: 5. The CDR3 is made up of 15 amino acids.

This clone was seen a few times. The chain has TRBV6-1 and TRBJ1-5; 8 bases are shared with TRBD1. Per germline, CDR1 MNHNS and CDR2 SASEGT. The CDR3 spans 14 residues. The trim removed 8 bases at V and 7 bases at J, leaving 10 bases unmatched. This chain's CDR3 is CASRSGGPAQPQHF. The CDR3 nucleotides are TGTGCCAGCCGATCAGGGGGCCCGGCACAGCCCCAGCATTTT.

As DNA, the CDR3 is TGCGCCAGCAGCTCGGACTTACAGGGGACTGAAGCTTTCTTT. Residues: CASSSDLQGTEAFF. The chain joins TRBV5-1 to TRBJ1-1, with TRBD1 identical over 7 bases. The germline V gene has CDR1 SGHRS and CDR2 YFSETQ. With 3 bases clipped from V and 5 bases from J, the junction kept 7 bases outside the gene matches. CDR3 length: 14 residues.

The chain recombines TRBV14 with TRBJ2-5; TRBD2 matches 11 bases. Germline V lookup: CDR1 SGHDN, CDR2 FVKESK. The CDR3 contains 15 residues. The trim removed 4 bases at V and 4 bases at J, leaving 5 bases unmatched. The chain's CDR3 is CASSPGLAVVETQYF. CDR3 in DNA: TGTGCCAGCAGCCCGGGACTAGCGGTCGTAGAGACCCAGTACTTC.

The rearrangement links TRBV7-2 to TRBJ2-2, with D possibly being TRBD1 (5 bases). Germline V gene data show CDR1 as SGHTA and CDR2 as FQGNSA. The CDR3 contains 16 residues. V lost 1 base and J lost 6, with 15 bases in between. The CDR3, as DNA: TGTGCCAGCAGCTTAGGAGCTGGACACGGTTCCGGGGAGCTGTTTTTT. Translation gives CASSLGAGHGSGELFF.

This sequence joins TRBV10-3 and TRBJ2-3; 9 positions agree with TRBD2. The germline V gene encodes CDR1 ENHRY and CDR2 SYGVKD. This CDR3 has 16 amino acids. With V trimmed by 10 bases and J by 4 bases, 15 bases remained unmatched. This CDR3 is CATRAASGKGADTQYF. CDR3 nucleotide sequence: TGTGCCACCCGGGCGGCTAGCGGGAAAGGGGCAGATACGCAGTATTTT.

The genes are TRBV11-3 and TRBJ1-1, with D possibly being TRBD1 (6 bases). Germline V gene lookup returns CDR1 SGHNT and CDR2 YENEEA. The CDR3 length is 17 residues. With 4 bases removed from V and 0 bases from J, the gap between germline ends came to 18 bases. The CDR3 DNA reads as TGTGCCAGCAGCTCCCCGGGAGGGACACTCCTGAACACTGAAGCTTTCTTT. This encodes CASSSPGGTLLNTEAFF.

The J gene is TRBJ2-7, the V gene TRBV10-2; D perhaps matches TRBD2 (6 bases). This CDR3 is 16 amino acids long. V was cut by 7 bases and J by 4 bases, with 23 bases left in between. CDR1 is WSHSY and CDR2 is SAAADI in the germline V gene. Here the CDR3 reads CASTPLSGTSSYEQYV. Written as DNA, the CDR3 is TGCGCCAGCACCCCCCTCTCGGGAACTAGCAGTTACGAGCAGTACGTC.

Only one count was recorded for this clone. This chain uses TRBV5-1 with TRBJ2-3; tentatively, D is TRBD1 (5 bases). This CDR3 region has 15 residues. Germline values: CDR1 SGHRS, CDR2 YFSETQ. V was clipped by 2 bases and J by 2 bases, with 12 bases between them. CDR3 DNA sequence: TGCGCCAGCAGCTTAGACAGCGCCTACACAGATACGCAGTATTTT. Translated, it gives CASSLDSAYTDTQYF.

The chain is built from TRBV13 and TRBJ1-2, with a tentative D call TRBD1 (6 bases). This CDR3 region has 16 residues. V shed 7 bases and J shed 7 bases, with 25 bases lying between them. Germline loops: CDR1 PRHDT, CDR2 FYEKMQ (reference sequence). The CDR3 DNA sequence: TGTGCCAGCAAGCGGGGGCTTGGACCGACTATACGTGGCTACACCTTC. It encodes CASKRGLGPTIRGYTF. Full variable domain (rest looked up from reference TRBV13 and TRBJ1-2): AAGVIQSPRHLIKEKRETATLKCYPIPRHDTVYWYQQGPGQDPQFLISFYEKMQSDKGSIPDRFSAQQFSDYHSELNMSSLELGDSALYFCASKRGLGPTIRGYTFGSGTRLTVV.

The chain combines TRBV27 with TRBJ1-4, with a tentative D call TRBD1 (5 bases). Germline values: CDR1 MNHEY, CDR2 SMNVEV (reference sequence). The CDR3 has 16 amino acids. Trimming took off 6 bases at V and 10 bases at J, with 24 bases between the two ends. This CDR3 is CASSLTGQGKHGKLFF. Written as DNA, the CDR3 is TGTGCCAGCAGCCTAACAGGCCAGGGAAAACATGGAAAACTGTTTTTT. Together with reference TRBV27 and TRBJ1-4, the CDR3 gives the full variable domain: EAQVTQNPRYLITVTGKKLTVTCSQNMNHEYMSWYRQDPGLGLRQIYYSMNVEVTDKGDVPEGYKVSRKEKRNFPLILESPSPNQTSLYFCASSLTGQGKHGKLFFGSGTQLSVL.